This TCR beta chain emerged from a study of T cells in Graves' hyperthyroidism and ophthalmopathy. Germline CDR1 SGHTA, CDR2 FQGNSA. This CDR3 spans 15 amino acids. Trimming at V came to 5 bases and at J to 0 bases, leaving 6 bases not matched to a gene. Amplified regions were TCR beta CDR3 sequences from RNA transcripts. HTBI primers were employed in a first-round RT-PCR of the TCR CDR3. Each CDR3 protein is one row after TCRdb ran MiXCR on the multiplex PCR reads. Here the sample spans around 300,000 distinct CDR3 sequences, about 20% being singletons. PBMCs were sourced from around 10 ml fresh peripheral blood.

The gene calls are TRBV7-2 and TRBJ1-1; 7 bases line up with TRBD1. Sequenced: blood. The clonotype comes from a young man with Graves' ophthalmopathy. The CDR3 DNA is TGTGCCAGCAGCAAACAGGGGAGCATGAACACTGAAGCTTTCTTT. This sequence encodes CASSKQGSMNTEAFF.